The T cell receptor beta chain described here comes from a study of shared clonotypes between healthy human individuals. Study-wide results and caveats: Having only a few donors restricted how much genetic and exposure-history diversity was captured.

The CDR3 runs 15 residues. The V gene lost 2 bases and the J gene lost 7 bases, with 14 bases spanning the gap. Germline V lookup: CDR1 LNHDA, CDR2 SQIVND (reference sequence). Only Caucasian adults living in Nashville, Tennessee served as donors. Concerning this clone: Its specificity is unknown.

Libraries were prepared by immunoSEQ multiplex PCR; TCRdb keeps only in-frame clonotypes and omits some of them. The sample carries roughly 2.2 million clones, 80% to 95% recorded once. This receptor was identified in a man younger than 35 in good health. Some clones in this sample may be carry-over from other donors' samples. The V call is TRBV19, the J call TRBJ1-4; D remains unclear. Sequenced sample: naive CD4+ T cells from PBMCs. Subset specified: CD45RA+ positively selected. CDR3 residues: CASSIWVGSIEKLFF. DNA of the CDR3: TGTGCCAGTAGTATATGGGTCGGGTCCATTGAAAAACTGTTTTTT.